These 30 T cell receptor beta chains were all obtained from the same sample, sequenced in a study of shared clonotypes between healthy human individuals. The table came from immunoSEQ multiplex PCR; TCRdb's copy has only in-frame clones and leaves some out. Of approximately 470,000 clones in the sample, about 84% were seen once. The sample comprised PBMCs. Source of these receptors: a middle-aged woman in good health. Some clones in this sample may be carry-over from other donors' samples.

This clone was picked up one time. V and J are TRBV6-5 and TRBJ1-5; D uncertain. This CDR3 is 11 amino acids long. Trimming pared 8 bases from V and 10 bases from J, leaving 12 bases between. CDR1 and CDR2 (germline): MNHEY, SVGAGI. The CDR3 is CASGPLGPQHF. The CDR3 DNA is TGTGCCAGCGGCCCCCTGGGTCCCCAGCATTTT.

This clone was recorded only once. This CDR3 reads CASSLAFPEQPQHF. For the CDR3, the DNA is TGTGCCAGCAGCTTAGCCTTTCCCGAACAGCCCCAGCATTTT. V usage is TRBV7-2 and J usage is TRBJ1-5; D gene unclear. The CDR3 totals 14 residues. Deletions cut 0 bases from V and 7 bases from J, with 10 bases between. Germline CDR1 and CDR2: SGHTA and FQGNSA.

As regards this clone: A far larger clone is off by one base, so a read error is likely. The rearrangement uses TRBV5-1 and TRBJ1-2; D is unclear. The germline CDR1 and CDR2 sequences are SGHRS and YFSETQ. V gave up 0 bases and J gave up 4 bases, with 10 bases separating them. This CDR3 is 14 amino acids long. The CDR3 region is CASSLDPHGYGYTF. The DNA for the CDR3 is TGCGCCAGCAGCTTGGACCCACATGGCTATGGCTACACCTTC.

The CDR3 bases are TGTGCCTGGAGGAGCTACTACGAGCAGTACTTC. Amino acid sequence: CAWRSYYEQYF. This chain joins TRBV30 and TRBJ2-7; D gene ambiguous. CDR3 size: 11 residues. Germline CDR1 and CDR2: GTSNPN and SVGIG (reference sequence). The V and J ends lost 3 bases and 3 bases respectively, with 6 bases between them.

This clone turned up a few times. V is TRBV2 and J is TRBJ2-2, with TRBD1 identical over 9 bases. CDR1 and CDR2 from the germline V gene are SNHLY and FYNNEI. The CDR3 runs 15 residues. Unmatched junction bases numbered 9, after V lost 6 bases and J lost 7 bases. The CDR3 is CASSATGGEYGELFF. The DNA of the CDR3 is TGTGCCAGCAGCGCAACAGGGGGCGAGTACGGGGAGCTGTTTTTT.

CDR3 protein: CASSLGYSISSYEQYF. CDR3 bases: TGTGCCAGCAGCTTAGGGTACTCAATTAGCTCCTACGAGCAGTACTTC. The V gene is TRBV7-9, the J gene TRBJ2-7; D is uncertain. Per the germline V gene, CDR1 is SEHNR and CDR2 is FQNEAQ (reference sequence). This CDR3 has 16 amino acids. V was clipped by 1 base and J by 0 bases, with 13 bases between them.

The J gene is TRBJ2-7, the V gene TRBV10-3; D could derive from TRBD1 or TRBD2 (5 bases each). The V gene lost 6 bases and the J gene lost 0 bases, with 18 bases spanning the gap. This CDR3 is 16 amino acids long. The germline CDR1 and CDR2 sequences are ENHRY and SYGVKD. CDR3 in DNA: TGTGCCATCAGCGACAATTTGTCAGGGAGCTCCTACGAGCAGTACTTC. This sequence encodes CAISDNLSGSSYEQYF.

The chain links TRBV30 to TRBJ2-6; maybe TRBD1 (5 bases). CDR3 size: 16 residues. Looked up from germline, CDR1 is GTSNPN and CDR2 is SVGIG (reference sequence). The V and J ends lost 0 bases and 0 bases respectively, with 9 bases between them. The CDR3 is CAWSVGRGSGANVLTF. CDR3 DNA sequence: TGTGCCTGGAGTGTTGGTAGGGGCTCTGGGGCCAACGTCCTGACTTTC.

The chain has TRBV30 and TRBJ2-5, with TRBD1 matching over 7 bases. Looked up from germline, CDR1 is GTSNPN and CDR2 is SVGIG (reference sequence). Trimming removed 3 bases from V and 4 bases from J; junction bases left unmatched: 5. This CDR3 contains 13 residues. This CDR3 is CAWRTRGRETQYF. Written as DNA, the CDR3 is TGTGCCTGGAGGACGAGGGGGCGAGAGACCCAGTACTTC.

Concerning this clone itself: This may be a read error: a much more frequent sequence differs by one nucleotide. The chain carries TRBV18 and TRBJ2-7; no reliable D call. V shed 5 bases and J shed 2 bases, with 19 bases lying between them. CDR1 is KGHSH, CDR2 LQKENI, per germline. The CDR3 runs to 16 residues. CDR3 sequence: CASSSTRNKVPYEQYF. CDR3 sequence (DNA): TGTGCCAGCTCATCGACGCGGAATAAAGTACCCTACGAGCAGTACTTC. The variable domain in full, with the rest retrieved from reference TRBV18 and TRBJ2-7, is NAGVMQNPRHLVRRRGQEARLRCSPMKGHSHVYWYRQLPEEGLKFMVYLQKENIIDESGMPKERFSAEFPKEGPSILRIQQVVRGDSAAYFCASSSTRNKVPYEQYFGPGTRLTVT.

About this clone: A far larger clone is only one base removed, so a read error is likely. The sample holds other DNA sequences that translate to the same CDR3. The chain links TRBV11-2 to TRBJ2-7; D ambiguous. CDR3 length equals 14 residues. The V gene's germline CDR1 is SGHAT and CDR2 FQNNGV. V was trimmed by 2 bases and J by 0 bases, leaving 8 bases between them. This CDR3 reads CASSLQRASYEQYF. As DNA, the CDR3 is TGTGCCAGCAGCTTACAGCGAGCCTCCTACGAGCAGTACTTC. The complete variable domain, with remaining parts taken from reference TRBV11-2 and TRBJ2-7, reads EAGVAQSPRYKIIEKRQSVAFWCNPISGHATLYWYQQILGQGPKLLIQFQNNGVVDDSQLPKDRFSAERLKGVDSTLKIQPAKLEDSAVYLCASSLQRASYEQYFGPGTRLTVT.

The chain recombines TRBV29-1 with TRBJ1-3; TRBD1 is a possible D gene (5 bases). CDR3 length equals 13 residues. Germline lookup yields CDR1 SQVTM and CDR2 ANQGSEA. V lost 7 bases to trimming and J lost 1 base, with 11 bases between them. The CDR3 here is CSAIGGSGNTIYF. The CDR3, as DNA: TGCAGCGCCATTGGGGGGTCTGGAAACACCATATATTTT.

The chain couples TRBV5-8 to TRBJ1-2; D uncertain. The germline gives CDR1 SGHTS, CDR2 YDEGEE. V lost 0 bases and J lost 2, with 8 bases in between. This CDR3 comprises 14 residues. This CDR3 reads CASSLAGRNYGYTF. Here the CDR3 DNA reads TGTGCCAGCAGCTTGGCCGGGCGGAACTATGGCTACACCTTC.

This clone was seen many times. The chain links TRBV9 to TRBJ2-5; 8 nucleotides match TRBD2. The V and J ends lost 4 bases and 5 bases, in that order; junction bases with no gene match: 10. The CDR3 has 15 residues. In germline, CDR1 is SGDLS, CDR2 YYNGEE. CDR3 sequence (DNA): TGTGCCAGCAGCCTCACTAGCGGACCGAGCGAGACCCAGTACTTC. Translated, it gives CASSLTSGPSETQYF.

The chain combines TRBV7-2 with TRBJ1-2; D perhaps matches TRBD1 (6 bases). V lost 4 bases and J lost 4, with 10 bases in between. CDR3 length equals 13 residues. Per the germline V gene, CDR1 is SGHTA and CDR2 is FQGNSA. Here the CDR3 DNA reads TGTGCCAGCAGCTCGACAGGATTCTATGGCTACACCTTC. Translating it yields CASSSTGFYGYTF.

The rearrangement links TRBV6-5 to TRBJ1-1; D is unclear. The CDR3 has 13 amino acids. Between the trimmed V and J ends, which lost 10 bases and 2 bases, there was a span of 14 bases. Germline V gene lookup returns CDR1 MNHEY and CDR2 SVGAGI. In DNA, the CDR3 is TGTGCCAACCAGTTCCCGACAAACACTGAAGCTTTCTTT. Protein product: CANQFPTNTEAFF.

The V and J genes are TRBV5-1 and TRBJ2-3; D remains unclear. This CDR3 has 12 amino acids. V lost 3 bases and J 2 bases, leaving 4 bases between the germline ends. Germline V gene data show CDR1 as SGHRS and CDR2 as YFSETQ. For the CDR3, the DNA is TGCGCCAGCAGCTACCTCACAGATACGCAGTATTTT. Residues: CASSYLTDTQYF.

The chain links TRBV23-1 to TRBJ1-1, with D possibly TRBD1 on 5 matching bases. TRBV23-1 carries the ORF label, with uncertain function. V was cut by 0 bases and J by 7 bases, with 15 bases left in between. CDR3 length equals 15 residues. For the CDR3, the DNA is TGCGCCAGCAGTCAATCTGACACCTCGGGGGATGAAGCTTTCTTT. Its translation: CASSQSDTSGDEAFF.

In DNA form, the CDR3 reads TGTGCCAGCAGGGAGGGCGGGGACGAGCAGTACTTC. It is translated as CASREGGDEQYF. The rearrangement links TRBV28 to TRBJ2-7; a weak D match, TRBD2 (6 bases). Deletions cut 6 bases from V and 5 bases from J, with 11 bases between. The CDR3 extends over 12 amino acids. Germline lookup yields CDR1 MDHEN and CDR2 SYDVKM.

Ten or more counts support this clone. The same CDR3 can be traced to other DNA sequences in this sample. V is TRBV5-1 and J is TRBJ2-3; tentatively, D is TRBD1 (6 bases). The CDR3 spans 13 residues. The V gene's germline CDR1 is SGHRS and CDR2 YFSETQ. V lost 2 bases and J lost 3, with 7 bases in between. The chain's CDR3 is CASSFTGTDTQYF. The CDR3 bases are TGCGCCAGCAGCTTTACAGGGACAGATACGCAGTATTTT.

This chain connects TRBV28 to TRBJ1-5; D is unclear. The CDR3 length is 13 residues. Trimming shortened V by 7 bases and J by 0 bases, and 7 bases separated the two germline ends. Germline CDR1 and CDR2: MDHEN and SYDVKM. DNA of the CDR3: TGTGCCAGCACCAAGTATAGCAATCAGCCCCAGCATTTT. It translates to CASTKYSNQPQHF.

In its sample, this clone was seen once. The gene calls are TRBV10-3 and TRBJ2-1; a possible D gene is TRBD2 (6 bases). This CDR3 has 13 residues. Germline loops: CDR1 ENHRY, CDR2 SYGVKD. The ends were cut back, 0 bases at V and 12 bases at J, with 12 bases in the middle. The CDR3 DNA sequence: TGTGCCATCAGTGAGTCCAGGGTGGAGGGGCAGTTCTTC. It yields the protein CAISESRVEGQFF.

The chain recombines TRBV5-4 with TRBJ2-3, with 7 positions matching TRBD2. This CDR3 is built from 14 residues. Germline V CDR1 and CDR2: SGHNT, YYREEE (reference sequence). V gave up 4 bases and J gave up 4 bases; unmatched junction bases: 6. In nucleotides, the CDR3 is TGTGCCAGCAGCCTCGGACTAGGCCCAGATACGCAGTATTTT. This translates into CASSLGLGPDTQYF. Combining the CDR3 with reference TRBV5-4 and TRBJ2-3 gives the whole variable domain ETGVTQSPTHLIKTRGQQVTLRCSSQSGHNTVSWYQQALGQGPQFIFQYYREEENGRGNFPPRFSGLQFPNYSSELNVNALELDDSALYLCASSLGLGPDTQYFGPGTRLTVL.

A remark on this clone: A single base is all that separates this from a far larger clone, so a read error is likely. This same CDR3 is encoded by further DNA sequences in the sample. The rearrangement uses TRBV25-1 and TRBJ2-7; 8 nucleotides line up with TRBD1. Germline CDR1 MGHDK, CDR2 SYGVNS. This CDR3 is built from 14 residues. Here the CDR3 reads CASGGQGRSYEQYF. CDR3 bases: TGTGCCAGCGGCGGACAGGGTCGATCCTATGAGCAGTACTTC.

In its sample, this clone was seen many times. V and J are TRBV7-2 and TRBJ2-5, with no clear D. Germline V lookup: CDR1 SGHTA, CDR2 FQGNSA. CDR3 length equals 15 residues. V dropped 1 base and J dropped 2 bases, with 11 bases sitting between them. The CDR3 bases are TGTGCCAGCAGCTTAGTAGATAATCCGCAAGAGACCCAGTACTTC. It is translated as CASSLVDNPQETQYF.

The gene calls are TRBV30 and TRBJ1-2; D remains ambiguous. Trimming took off 8 bases at V and 2 bases at J, with 6 bases between the two ends. This CDR3 is built from 10 residues. Looked up from germline, CDR1 is GTSNPN and CDR2 is SVGIG (reference sequence). The CDR3, as DNA: TGTGCCGGGTTCAACTATGGCTACACCTTC. Its protein is CAGFNYGYTF. The full variable domain, in which reference TRBV30 and TRBJ1-2 provide the parts outside the CDR3, is SQTIHQWPATLVQPVGSPLSLECTVEGTSNPNLYWYRQAAGRGLQLLFYSVGIGQISSEVPQNLSASRPQDRQFILSSKKLLLSDSGFYLCAGFNYGYTFGSGTRLTVV.

In the case of this clone: A far more abundant clone sits one base away, making this likely a read error. J is TRBJ2-2 and V is TRBV5-4, with D maybe TRBD2 (5 bases). The germline V gene has CDR1 SGHNT and CDR2 YYREEE (reference sequence). This CDR3 region has 14 residues. The DNA of the CDR3 is TGTGCCAGCAGCTTGTACACGAACACCGGGGAGCTGCTTTTT. Protein product: CASSLYTNTGELLF.

In regard to this clone: A far larger clone is a single base away, which makes a read error likely. Other nucleotide sequences in the sample specify the same CDR3. The chain employs TRBV10-3 and TRBJ2-1, with 8 bases that match TRBD2. From germline, CDR1 is ENHRY and CDR2 SYGVKD. J gave up 3 bases and V 6 bases, and 7 bases lay outside the gene matches. The CDR3 is made up of 15 amino acids. CDR3 sequence reads: CAISLGLADYNEQFF. DNA for the CDR3: TGTGCCATCAGCCTCGGACTAGCTGACTACAATGAGCAGTTCTTC.

The chain is built from TRBV28 and TRBJ2-1, with TRBD2 identical over 7 bases. Germline CDR1 and CDR2: MDHEN and SYDVKM. The CDR3 length is 14 residues. Trimming at V came to 4 bases and at J to 4 bases, leaving 4 bases not matched to a gene. CDR3 bases: TGTGCCAGCAGTTCTAGCGGACTTTACAATGAGCAGTTCTTC. Translating it yields CASSSSGLYNEQFF. The variable domain in full, completed from reference TRBV28 and TRBJ2-1, reads DVKVTQSSRYLVKRTGEKVFLECVQDMDHENMFWYRQDPGLGLRLIYFSYDVKMKEKGDIPEGYSVSREKKERFSLILESASTNQTSMYLCASSSSGLYNEQFFGPGTRLTVL.

Note on this clone: A single base separates this from a much larger clone, so it may be a read error. The same CDR3 can be traced to other DNA sequences in this sample. The gene calls are TRBV28 and TRBJ2-6, with 12 bases identical to TRBD2. Germline values: CDR1 MDHEN, CDR2 SYDVKM. This CDR3 is 20 amino acids long. V lost 6 bases, J lost 1 base, and 13 bases stayed unmatched. The CDR3 reads CASSRTRTSGTLSGANVLTF. The CDR3 nucleotides are TGTGCCAGCAGCAGGACCCGGACTAGCGGGACGCTATCTGGGGCCAACGTCCTGACTTTC.